This TCR beta chain derives from a study of Graves' ophthalmopathy and Graves' hyperthyroidism. The CDR3 sequence is 12 residues long. Per germline, CDR1 SQVTM and CDR2 ANQGSEA. Unmatched junction bases numbered 5, after V lost 8 bases and J lost 2 bases. This clonotype was recorded many times. Antigen: not known. Clinicians diagnosed using symptoms, serum thyroxine, TRAb, thyroid ultrasound and orbital computed tomography. Overall study findings and caveats: In separating ophthalmopathy from stable hyperthyroidism, a 13-signature model achieved approximately 91% sensitivity and nearly 84% specificity.

The TCR beta CDR3 regions underwent amplification from RNA transcripts. RT-PCR with HTBI primers came first, then second-round multiplex PCR. In TCRdb, the multiplex PCR reads were re-called with MiXCR into one record per CDR3 protein. Of over a million distinct CDR3 sequences listed, around a third are singletons. The chain is built from TRBV29-1 and TRBJ2-5; 7 bases match TRBD1. This TCR was sampled from an adult man with Graves' hyperthyroidism. Sequencing input: peripheral blood or thyroid tissue (not recorded which). CDR3 amino acids: CSLTGAQETQYF. Here the CDR3 DNA reads TGCAGCCTAACAGGGGCACAAGAGACCCAGTACTTC.